This T cell receptor beta chain originates from a study of blood T cell repertoires in COVID-19 (TCRdb year 2020). In the study overall: The collaborator samples originated in the United States, Italy and Spain and spanned the acute and convalescent phases of COVID-19. The material from the prospective study consisted of cDNA or gDNA derived from T cells, B-cell-depleted T cells, or PBMCs. The dataset comprised deeply sampled blood TCRbeta repertoires from subjects exposed to, actively infected with, or recovered from COVID-19. The repertoires were released in a freely available public database intended as a resource for research on the immune response to SARS-CoV-2. The samples were drawn from the first 160 participants of the ongoing ImmuneRACE study and from more than 1,000 subjects provided by 6 global collaborators. Nearly every sample came with metadata listing a de-identified subject ID, COVID-19 status, age in years and sex. Where HLA class I and class II types were available, the types were taken from metadata supplied by the sample provider, not from assay-based typing. The paper's findings and limits, for the study overall: Clinical and demographic metadata were provided uncurated, with the amount varying by source and participant.

TCRbeta CDR3 regions were amplified from genomic DNA by means of the immunoSEQ Assay, a bias-controlled multiplex PCR. In the authors' own workflow: The number of nucleated cells in each sample was estimated by amplification of reference gene primers within the assay. To quantify the absolute abundance of each unique TCRbeta CDR3 rearrangement, sequence reads were collapsed and filtered. For each sample, productive Simpson clonality was calculated as the square root of Simpson's diversity index over productive rearrangements. TCRdb provides this immuneACCESS table in a form limited to in-frame rearrangements. Some clones are lacking; in checked studies, under half of them reflect an unresolved V gene, and why the rest are absent is not known. V, J and clone size reflect that table, while D and trimming were determined from the DNA. The sample table records around 150,000 clones; around 82% of these occur just once. Jointly, the top ten make up 7% of the sample.

With regard to this clone: Its antigen is not yet known. Nothing much larger sits one base from this clone, and base qualities are not available.

One collaborating source in Seattle enrolled patients while the patients were actively infected and followed the patients over time throughout the course of disease. Collaborating institutions collected whole blood in K2EDTA tubes following their own protocols. For TCRbeta analysis, collaborators shipped samples in one of three forms: frozen whole blood, isolated PBMCs, or DNA extracted from either of those sample types. The germline V gene encodes CDR1 LGHDT and CDR2 YNNKEL (reference sequence). The cysteine opens and the phenylalanine closes a CDR3 of 14 amino acids. This entry keeps only the CDR3 DNA: 42 bases, framed from base 1. Relative to germline, V is 6 bases shorter and J is 3 bases shorter, with 14 bases between their ends.

The receptor comes from a woman in her forties with COVID-19, enrolled during active disease. Recombination connected TRBV3-1 (or the pseudogene TRBV3-2) to TRBJ2-5; TRBD2 is a weak D gene call, 5 bases matching. The sample was peripheral blood. CDR3 protein: CASSPRGAEETQYF. The nucleotides are TGTGCCAGCAGTCCCCGTGGAGCGGAAGAGACCCAGTACTTC.